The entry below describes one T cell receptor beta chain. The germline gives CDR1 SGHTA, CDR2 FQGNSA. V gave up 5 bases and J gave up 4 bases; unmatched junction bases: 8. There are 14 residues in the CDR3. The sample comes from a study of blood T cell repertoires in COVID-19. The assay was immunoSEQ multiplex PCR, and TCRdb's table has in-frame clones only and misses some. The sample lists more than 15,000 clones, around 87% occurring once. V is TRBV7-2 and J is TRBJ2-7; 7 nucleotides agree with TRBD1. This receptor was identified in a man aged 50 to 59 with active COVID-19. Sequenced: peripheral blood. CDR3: CASSLKGQIYEQYF. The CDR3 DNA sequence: TGTGCCAGCAGCCTAAAGGGACAGATTTACGAGCAGTACTTC.